The TCR beta chain described here comes from a study of radiotherapy plus CTLA-4 blockade in lung cancer listed by TCRdb under 2018. Regarding the research as a whole: Objective responses were observed in approximately 19% of enrolled patients, and disease control was achieved in less than 40%.

The study tested focal radiation therapy combined with CTLA-4 blockade (ipilimumab) in patients with chemo-refractory metastatic non-small-cell lung cancer. The receptor library was made with the immunoSEQ multiplex PCR assay. TCRdb took this table from immuneACCESS and kept in-frame rearrangements with V and J called. Such tables lack part of the clones; where checked against another copy, unresolved V genes explain under half of the gap, and the rest is unexplained. This sample has about 45,000 clones in its table, and roughly 59% of those were observed once. The ten largest clones capture about 18% of the sample. A word on this clone: Which antigen it targets is not known. Base qualities were left out, and no much larger clone turns up one base away.

CDR1 LGHNA and CDR2 YSLEER are derived from the germline V gene. From cysteine to phenylalanine, the CDR3 is 15 amino acids long. Here the CDR3 DNA is all that survives: 45 bases in frame from base 1. The germline V end is reduced by 0 bases and the J end by 4 bases; junction bases left unmatched: 5. What the research found in general, with its limitations: After treatment with radiotherapy and ipilimumab, TCR clones that came from tumors expanded in the peripheral blood. The strongest predictors of response, as reported, were early dynamic changes in blood T cell clones along with a rise in serum interferon-beta after radiation.

The sample in question was peripheral blood, obtained from a patient treated with radiotherapy plus ipilimumab. The chain links TRBV4-3 with TRBJ1-2, with 7 bases matching TRBD1. The receptor was derived from a human donor with non-small cell lung cancer who had a partial response to radiotherapy plus ipilimumab. CDR3 loop: CASSQDVGTVYGYTF. The bases read TGCGCCAGCAGCCAAGATGTTGGGACAGTCTATGGCTACACCTTC.